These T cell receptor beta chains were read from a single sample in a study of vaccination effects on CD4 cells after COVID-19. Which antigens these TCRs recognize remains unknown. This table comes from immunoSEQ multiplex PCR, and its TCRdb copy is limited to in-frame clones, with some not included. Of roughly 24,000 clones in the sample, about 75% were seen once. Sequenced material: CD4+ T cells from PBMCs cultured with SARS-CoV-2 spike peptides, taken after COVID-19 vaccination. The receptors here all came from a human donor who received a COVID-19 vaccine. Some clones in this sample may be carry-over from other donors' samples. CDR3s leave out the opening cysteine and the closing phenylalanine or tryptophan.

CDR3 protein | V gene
ASTWGDQPQH | TRBV7-2
ASSTPGGAKTEAF | TRBV19
ASSSGQGDFSPLH | TRBV6-6
ASSRNSYQETQY | TRBV7-2
ASSLARGQGLVPLH | TRBV11-2
ASSRWGYQETQY | TRBV14
ASRYRGGGQETQY | TRBV6-5
ASSPRLGVGNTIY | TRBV9
ASSLAGGLSLETQY | TRBV5-1
ASGDPSEYGYT | TRBV2
ASVPGTGALNTEAF | TRBV5-1
ASREGTYNEQF | TRBV7-9
ASSQELAGNTDTQY | TRBV3-1/TRBV3-2
ASSFGQLSGNTIY | TRBV28
ATAALDRGPLQPQH | TRBV19
ASSSRVGYT | TRBV19
ASSLEGSTEAF | TRBV7-9
SVEIVVTSTDTQY | TRBV29-1
ASSTGTATDTQY | TRBV19
ASSLGNTEAF | TRBV9
ASSARGQGNQPQH | TRBV5-8
ASSEPGGSYGYT | TRBV6-1